One sample yielded the 10 T cell receptor beta chains listed below, sequenced in a study of blood T cells in healthy people across ages. A J-beta primer mix and a sample-barcoded 5' primer were used in a second PCR of about 7 to 12 cycles. TCRdb re-called the 5' RACE reads through MiXCR, storing one row per CDR3 protein. The top ten clones hold over 6.5% of a sample with roughly 1.4 million distinct CDR3 sequences, approximately 63% of them seen once. The sample consisted of blood. Every receptor here comes from a man in his late teens or twenties in good health.

The genes are TRBV10-2 and TRBJ2-2, with D maybe TRBD1 (6 bases). Per the germline V gene, CDR1 is WSHSY and CDR2 is SAAADI. V lost 5 bases and J lost 5, with 15 bases in between. This CDR3 region has 15 residues. CDR3 nucleotides: TGCGCCAGCAGTCTGGACAGCCCGGGGACCGGGGAGCTGTTTTTT. Translated: CASSLDSPGTGELFF.

The chain links TRBV5-1 to TRBJ2-7; the D gene could be TRBD1 or TRBD2 (5 bases each). Germline CDR1 reads SGHRS; CDR2 reads YFSETQ. This CDR3 has 16 residues. V was clipped by 4 bases and J by 7 bases, with 24 bases between them. CDR3 sequence (DNA): TGCGCCAGCAGCCCCGGCGTGGGGGAGTCGTACAATGAGCAGTACTTC. Translated, it gives CASSPGVGESYNEQYF.

This clonotype was observed at least ten times. The chain has TRBV6-1 and TRBJ2-4, with D perhaps matching TRBD2 (5 bases). The germline CDR1 and CDR2 sequences are MNHNS and SASEGT. V was clipped by 6 bases and J by 8 bases, with 14 bases between them. The CDR3 totals 13 residues. The CDR3 spells CASSLRERDIQYF. The CDR3 DNA follows: TGTGCCAGCAGCCTACGGGAAAGGGACATTCAGTACTTC.

The chain links TRBV30 to TRBJ2-5; TRBD2 matches 9 bases. The better agreement between TRBJ2-7 and the DNA end casts doubt on the J call. Germline V gives CDR1 GTSNPN, CDR2 SVGIG (reference sequence). The CDR3 loop spans 16 amino acids. The CDR3 sequence: CAWSPPRAGGFYEQYF. DNA of the CDR3: TGTGCCTGGAGTCCTCCCCGAGCGGGAGGTTTCTACGAGCAGTACTTC.

The J gene is TRBJ2-3, the V gene TRBV29-1; 9 bases agree with TRBD2. The CDR3 is made up of 14 amino acids. The V segment lost 4 bases and the J segment 4 bases; nucleotides outside the gene matches: 6. CDR1 is SQVTM, CDR2 ANQGSEA, per germline. The CDR3 sequence: CSVGVLAGADTQYF. The CDR3 nucleotides are TGCAGCGTTGGGGTACTAGCGGGCGCAGATACGCAGTATTTT.

This chain links TRBV10-3 with TRBJ2-3; TRBD2 matches 7 bases. Germline-derived CDR1 and CDR2 are ENHRY and SYGVKD. This CDR3 spans 15 amino acids. V lost 2 bases to trimming and J lost 3 bases; unmatched junction nucleotides: 5. CDR3 loop: CAISEILGGTDTQYF. The CDR3 coding sequence is TGTGCCATCAGTGAGATCCTCGGGGGGACAGATACGCAGTATTTT.

This chain connects TRBV9 to TRBJ2-1; 13 bases match TRBD2. This CDR3 region has 17 residues. Germline CDR1 reads SGDLS; CDR2 reads YYNGEE. Unmatched junction bases numbered 12, after V lost 3 bases and J lost 9 bases. CDR3 amino acids: CASSATHGTSGISEQFF. The CDR3 DNA reads TGTGCCAGCAGCGCAACGCACGGGACTAGCGGGATTAGTGAGCAGTTCTTC.

This chain joins TRBV2 and TRBJ2-4, with D tentatively TRBD1 (6 bases). With 4 bases removed from V and 9 bases from J, the gap between germline ends came to 19 bases. Germline V gene lookup returns CDR1 SNHLY and CDR2 FYNNEI. This CDR3 is 15 amino acids long. CDR3 region: CASSVHREQAGIQYF. The DNA for the CDR3 is TGTGCCAGCAGTGTCCACAGGGAACAGGCGGGCATTCAGTACTTC.

The V gene is TRBV2, the J gene TRBJ1-2; a weak D match, TRBD1 (6 bases). Germline V gives CDR1 SNHLY, CDR2 FYNNEI. The CDR3 length is 12 residues. The V end lost 8 bases, the J end lost 4 bases, and 11 bases lay between the germline ends. The CDR3 reads CASGGGGYGYTF. DNA for the CDR3: TGTGCCAGCGGGGGAGGGGGCTATGGCTACACCTTC.

The chain links TRBV27 to TRBJ1-2, with D unclear. Trimming removed 0 bases at V and 4 bases at J, with 12 bases between. Germline V CDR1 and CDR2: MNHEY, SMNVEV (reference sequence). The CDR3 runs 15 residues. CDR3 sequence: CASSLSPGNLYGYTF. The CDR3 DNA sequence: TGTGCCAGCAGTTTATCGCCGGGAAACCTCTATGGCTACACCTTC.